This is a list of T cell receptor beta chains from one sample in a study of post-analysis software for immune sequencing data. From the PCR reads, TCRdb called clonotypes with MiXCR, one entry per CDR3 protein. Here the sample spans 450,000 to 700,000 distinct CDR3 sequences, roughly two fifths being singletons. Sample: blood. The receptors stem from a girl aged 5 to 17 with multiple sclerosis. Both conserved end residues are part of each CDR3. The D gene is left open where the match is weak. The size of a clone is reported for some rows only, either as once, few or many, or as a class for expanded clones.

>TRBV27|-|-|TRBJ1-6
CASSGWGEGGPSPLHF
TGTGCCAGCAGTGGGTGGGGTGAGGGGGGTCCTTCACCCCTCCACTTT
>TRBV6-5|-|TRBD1|TRBJ2-1
CASSSRDRYNEQFF
TGTGCCAGCAGTTCGAGGGACAGGTACAATGAGCAGTTCTTC
>TRBV7-6|-|-|TRBJ2-1
CASSWKDSKYNEQFF
TGTGCCAGCAGCTGGAAGGACAGCAAATACAATGAGCAGTTCTTC
>TRBV6-5|-|-|TRBJ1-5
CASSYSRTGNNQPQHF
TGTGCCAGCAGTTACTCCCGAACAGGGAATAATCAGCCCCAGCATTTT
>TRBV5-6|once|-|TRBJ2-1
CASSSRRHGEQFF
TGTGCCAGCAGCTCCAGAAGGCACGGTGAGCAGTTCTTC
>TRBV5-1|many|TRBD1|TRBJ2-7
CASSFGTGLYEQYF
TGCGCCAGCAGCTTCGGGACAGGCCTCTACGAGCAGTACTTC
>TRBV12-3/TRBV12-4|few|TRBD1|TRBJ2-6
CASSLALLLTGGAGANVLTF
TGTGCCAGCAGTTTAGCCCTACTTCTGACAGGGGGCGCTGGGGCCAACGTCCTGACTTTC
>TRBV3-1|-|-|TRBJ1-2
CASGRLSGRISGGYTF
TGTGCCAGCGGCCGACTATCGGGACGGATTAGCGGTGGCTACACCTTC
>TRBV2|once|TRBD1|TRBJ2-7
CASSDRGQGEQYF
TGTGCCAGCAGTGACAGGGGGCAGGGCGAGCAGTACTTC
>TRBV29-1|-|-|TRBJ1-2
CSVGPSANYGYTF
TGCAGCGTCGGACCATCTGCTAACTATGGCTACACCTTC
>TRBV4-1|-|-|TRBJ2-5
CASSPQGGAVQETQYF
TGCGCCAGCAGCCCTCAAGGGGGGGCTGTCCAAGAGACCCAGTACTTC
>TRBV12-3/TRBV12-4|-|-|TRBJ2-6
CATKRVAGANVLTF
TGTGCCACGAAACGGGTGGCAGGGGCCAACGTCCTGACTTTC
>TRBV6-5|-|-|TRBJ2-7
CASSYRRGPYEQYF
TGTGCCAGCAGTTACCGCAGGGGTCCCTACGAGCAGTACTTC
>TRBV6-1|-|-|TRBJ2-3
CASRYLPGSTDTQYF
TGTGCCAGCCGATACCTGCCAGGGAGCACAGATACGCAGTATTTT
>TRBV12-3/TRBV12-4|-|TRBD2|TRBJ2-1
CAGRKMDGGTLREQFF
TGTGCCGGACGCAAAATGGACGGGGGGACCCTCAGGGAGCAGTTCTTC
>TRBV5-1|few|TRBD2|TRBJ2-1
CASSLGTRNEQFF
TGCGCCAGCAGCTTGGGGACTAGGAATGAGCAGTTCTTC
>TRBV20-1|-|TRBD2|TRBJ2-3
CSARDLRSGSLTDTQYF
TGCAGTGCTAGAGATCTGCGTAGCGGGAGTTTGACAGATACGCAGTATTTT
>TRBV10-3|few|TRBD2|TRBJ2-5
CAISESLAGSETQYF
TGTGCCATCAGTGAGTCCCTAGCGGGGTCAGAGACCCAGTACTTC
>TRBV5-1|once|TRBD2|TRBJ2-5
CASTRGGDQETQYF
TGCGCCAGCACCCGCGGGGGGGATCAAGAGACCCAGTACTTC
>TRBV20-1|-|TRBD2|TRBJ2-1
CSARDALAYNEQFF
TGCAGTGCTAGAGATGCACTAGCGTACAATGAGCAGTTCTTC
>TRBV5-6|-|-|TRBJ2-5
CASSGGAVQETQYF
TGTGCCAGCAGCGGAGGGGCAGTCCAAGAGACCCAGTACTTC
>TRBV27|few|TRBD1|TRBJ2-6
CASSTHSTGLGANVLTF
TGTGCCAGCAGTACCCATTCGACAGGGCTCGGGGCCAACGTCCTGACTTTC
>TRBV5-1|-|-|TRBJ2-7
CASSPPRTPYEQYF
TGCGCCAGCAGCCCTCCCCGAACCCCCTACGAGCAGTACTTC
>TRBV4-1|-|-|TRBJ2-1
CASSHPVKGKNEQFF
TGCGCCAGCAGCCATCCCGTGAAGGGGAAAAATGAGCAGTTCTTC
>TRBV2|-|TRBD2|TRBJ2-4
CASSGLAIIAKNIQYF
TGTGCCAGCAGCGGACTAGCCATTATAGCCAAAAACATTCAGTACTTC
>TRBV4-1|-|-|TRBJ1-2
CASSQVGTHGYTF
TGCGCCAGCAGCCAAGTTGGGACCCACGGCTACACCTTC
>TRBV7-9|few|-|TRBJ1-2
CASSPPWHQGGYTF
TGTGCCAGCAGCCCCCCTTGGCATCAGGGTGGCTACACCTTC
>TRBV9|-|TRBD1|TRBJ2-1
CASSVDRGRPYNEQFF
TGTGCCAGCAGCGTAGATAGGGGGCGCCCCTACAATGAGCAGTTCTTC
>TRBV5-1|few|-|TRBJ1-2
CASKAASYGYTF
TGCGCCAGCAAGGCGGCGTCGTATGGCTACACCTTC
>TRBV20-1|-|-|TRBJ2-3
CSAREGGAPLKDTQYF
TGCAGTGCTAGAGAGGGGGGGGCCCCCTTAAAAGATACGCAGTATTTT
>TRBV7-8|few|TRBD2|TRBJ2-5
CASSLKFSGGGETQYF
TGTGCCAGCAGCTTAAAGTTTAGCGGGGGAGGAGAGACCCAGTACTTC
>TRBV9|-|-|TRBJ2-5
CASTLGDEQYF
TGTGCCAGCACCCTAGGGGATGAGCAGTACTTC
>TRBV20-1|-|TRBD2|TRBJ2-3
CSAREATGGSGYTQYF
TGCAGTGCTAGAGAGGCTACCGGGGGGTCAGGTTATACGCAGTATTTT
>TRBV12-3/TRBV12-4|-|TRBD1|TRBJ2-1
CASRTLGQGDNEQFF
TGTGCCAGCAGGACGTTGGGACAGGGCGACAATGAGCAGTTCTTC
>TRBV20-1|few|TRBD2|TRBJ2-7
CSAPKPIAGQYEQYF
TGCAGTGCTCCCAAGCCTATAGCGGGTCAATACGAGCAGTACTTC
>TRBV12-3/TRBV12-4|once|TRBD1|TRBJ1-5
CASSPDRVRTAQHF
TGTGCCAGCAGTCCAGACAGGGTGAGGACCGCCCAGCATTTT
>TRBV7-9|-|-|TRBJ2-7
CASSLDRRTVSYEQYF
TGTGCCAGCAGCTTAGATAGAAGGACAGTCTCCTACGAGCAGTACTTC
>TRBV5-1|-|TRBD2|TRBJ2-1
CASSPGVLAGDYNEQFF
TGCGCCAGCAGCCCCGGCGTACTAGCGGGGGACTACAATGAGCAGTTCTTC
>TRBV6-5|-|-|TRBJ2-7
CASSYYRDGEQYF
TGTGCCAGCAGTTACTACAGGGATGGCGAGCAGTACTTC
>TRBV6-5|-|-|TRBJ2-7
CASTFQGSYEQYF
TGTGCCAGCACCTTCCAGGGGTCCTACGAGCAGTACTTC
>TRBV10-3|few|TRBD1|TRBJ2-3
CAISTGGASTDTQYF
TGTGCCATCTCCACAGGGGGCGCCAGCACAGATACCCAGTATTTT
>TRBV21-1|-|-|TRBJ1-3
CASTSGGSGNTIYF
TGTGCCAGCACTAGCGGGGGCTCTGGAAACACCATATATTTT
>TRBV4-1|few|TRBD2|TRBJ2-1
CASRSSGRDFNEQFF
TGCGCCAGCAGATCCAGCGGGAGGGACTTCAATGAGCAGTTCTTC
>TRBV13|-|TRBD1|TRBJ2-1
CASSPRDRGNPKSSEQFF
TGTGCCAGCAGCCCCCGGGACAGGGGGAACCCTAAAAGTTCAGAGCAGTTCTTC
>TRBV7-3|few|TRBD1|TRBJ1-1
CASSYTGGATEAFF
TGTGCCAGCAGCTATACAGGGGGCGCAACTGAAGCTTTCTTT
>TRBV12-3/TRBV12-4|-|-|TRBJ1-2
CASTSDSGANYGYTF
TGTGCCAGCACCAGTGACAGCGGGGCTAACTATGGCTACACCTTC
>TRBV20-1|few|TRBD1|TRBJ2-3
CSASIGTANTDTQYF
TGCAGTGCTAGTATTGGGACAGCAAACACAGATACGCAGTATTTT
>TRBV20-1|few|-|TRBJ2-3
CSVQKGFITDTQYF
TGCAGTGTCCAAAAGGGCTTCATCACAGATACGCAGTATTTT
>TRBV7-9|-|TRBD1|TRBJ2-7
CASSKNEGQPDEQYF
TGTGCCAGCAGCAAAAATGAGGGACAGCCCGACGAGCAGTACTTC
>TRBV7-2|-|-|TRBJ2-6
CASSLQPGANVRTF
TGTGCCAGCAGCTTACAGCCTGGGGCCAACGTCCGGACTTTC
>TRBV5-1|few|TRBD1|TRBJ2-1
CASSFSAGGNNEQFF
TGCGCCAGCAGCTTCTCGGCAGGGGGTAACAATGAGCAGTTCTTC
>TRBV10-3|-|TRBD2|TRBJ2-1
CAIREGLAGAGEQFF
TGTGCCATCAGGGAGGGACTAGCGGGCGCCGGGGAGCAGTTCTTC
>TRBV5-1|-|-|TRBJ2-7
CASSLGDVWEQYF
TGCGCCAGCAGCTTAGGGGACGTGTGGGAGCAGTACTTC
>TRBV10-3|few|-|TRBJ1-1
CAISERGGETEAFF
TGTGCCATCAGTGAAAGGGGCGGAGAAACTGAAGCTTTCTTT
>TRBV7-2|-|-|TRBJ2-7
CASSPGQVSEQYF
TGTGCCAGCAGCCCGGGACAAGTCTCCGAGCAGTACTTC